Presented here are 13 T cell receptor beta chains from one specimen sequenced in a study of T cells in Graves' hyperthyroidism and ophthalmopathy. RNA transcripts provided the source from which TCR beta CDR3 regions were amplified. Carried out on the TCR CDR3, a first-round RT-PCR used the HTBI primer set. TCRdb called the multiplex PCR reads again in MiXCR, with one record for every CDR3 protein. Of roughly 380,000 distinct CDR3 sequences in the sample, about 14% were seen once. Sequences were obtained from blood. Source of these receptors: a woman between 55 and 75 years old with Graves' hyperthyroidism.

As for this clonotype: A much larger clone is a single base away; this may be a read error. This sequence joins TRBV6-2 or TRBV6-3 and TRBJ2-3; D gene unclear. Germline V gives CDR1 MNHEY, CDR2 SVGEGT. This CDR3 contains 14 residues. Between the trimmed V and J ends, which lost 5 bases and 2 bases, there was a span of 11 bases. The CDR3 region has the DNA TGTGCCAGCAGTCGACGGCGATACACAGATACGCAGTATTTT. Translated, it gives CASSRRRYTDTQYF.

This clonotype came up a few times. The gene calls are TRBV29-1 and TRBJ2-3; D is perhaps TRBD1 (6 bases). CDR3 length equals 15 residues. Germline CDR1 SQVTM, CDR2 ANQGSEA. V lost 6 bases, J lost 2 bases, and 18 bases lay in between. DNA for the CDR3: TGCAGCGTCCAGCCTCCACAGGGATTCACAGATACGCAGTATTTT. Protein sequence: CSVQPPQGFTDTQYF.

This clonotype was seen only a few times. Because it lacks the conserved phenylalanine or tryptophan at the end, this CDR3 is likely a read error. V and J are TRBV12-3 or TRBV12-4 and TRBJ1-1; 11 positions match TRBD1. The CDR3 is made up of 20 amino acids. The CDR3 DNA follows: TGTGCCAGCAGTTCCCCCCGCTCCCCCGGGACAGGGGGAGTGAACACCGAAGCTTTCTCT. The encoded protein is CASSSPRSPGTGGVNTEAFS.

The rearrangement links TRBV4-1 to TRBJ2-2; D remains ambiguous. The length of the CDR3 is 16 residues. The germline CDR1 and CDR2 sequences are MGHRA and YSYEKL. The V end lost 1 base, the J end lost 3 bases, and 12 bases lay between the germline ends. For the CDR3, the DNA is TGCGCCAGCAGCCAAGTTGGAAAGGCGCACACCGGGGAGCTGTTTTTT. Its translation is CASSQVGKAHTGELFF.

This clonotype was seen more than once but under ten times. The CDR3 nucleotides are TGCGCCAGCAGCTTGCCTAGTTCCGAGCAGTACTTC. Amino acid sequence: CASSLPSSEQYF. The J gene is TRBJ2-7, the V gene TRBV5-1; D not certain. V was shortened by 1 base and J by 6 bases, with 8 bases between the two germline ends. The CDR3 length is 12 residues. Per germline, CDR1 SGHRS and CDR2 YFSETQ.

As regards this clonotype: This clone may be a read error of a much larger clone one base away. The chain is built from TRBV3-1 and TRBJ2-5, with TRBD1 identical over 7 bases. Per germline, CDR1 LGHDT and CDR2 YNNKEL (reference sequence). The CDR3 extends over 14 amino acids. CDR3 bases: TGTGCCAGCAGCCTATCCGGGACAGAAGAGACCCTGTACTTC. Residues: CASSLSGTEETLYF.

This clonotype was counted at least ten times. The V call is TRBV28, the J call TRBJ1-1; TRBD1 matches 7 bases. CDR1 is MDHEN and CDR2 is SYDVKM in the germline V gene. The ends lost 7 bases at V and 5 bases at J; junction bases unmatched: 13. The CDR3 contains 15 residues. CDR3 DNA sequence: TGTGCCAGCACAGCCATTAGGGGGCCGGGGACTGAAGCTTTCTTT. Translating it yields CASTAIRGPGTEAFF. The complete variable domain, with remaining parts taken from reference TRBV28 and TRBJ1-1, reads DVKVTQSSRYLVKRTGEKVFLECVQDMDHENMFWYRQDPGLGLRLIYFSYDVKMKEKGDIPEGYSVSREKKERFSLILESASTNQTSMYLCASTAIRGPGTEAFFGQGTRLTVV.

In its sample, this clonotype was seen many times. The chain joins TRBV20-1 to TRBJ2-7; D is perhaps TRBD1 (5 bases). V lost 3 bases, J lost 3 bases, and 30 bases lay in between. Germline CDR1 is DFQATT and CDR2 is SNEGSKA (reference sequence). The CDR3 runs 19 residues. CDR3 DNA: TGCAGTGCTAGCCCAGCTGGCAGGGATCACCGACCCCCAGGCTACGAGCAGTACTTC. Residues: CSASPAGRDHRPPGYEQYF.

Regarding this clonotype: Just one base apart from a much larger clone, this may be a read error. This chain connects TRBV18 to TRBJ2-5; D tentatively fits TRBD1 or TRBD2 (5 bases each). The V gene's germline CDR1 is KGHSH and CDR2 LQKENI. This CDR3 spans 14 amino acids. The V end was cut by 11 bases, the J end by 5 bases, with 21 bases between. The DNA of the CDR3 is TGTGCCGGCCGTGGGGCTACCCGGAGGGAGACCCAGTACTTC. Amino acid sequence: CAGRGATRRETQYF.

The genes are TRBV19 and TRBJ2-1, with no clear D. Trimming took off 3 bases at V and 8 bases at J, with 14 bases between the two ends. The V gene's germline CDR1 is LNHDA and CDR2 SQIVND (reference sequence). This CDR3 spans 14 amino acids. The CDR3 region has the DNA TGTGCCAGTAGTATTATCCCCAGGCCCCATGAGCAGTTCTTC. It yields the protein CASSIIPRPHEQFF.

The V gene is TRBV19, the J gene TRBJ1-2; 10 nucleotides align to TRBD1. V lost 5 bases to trimming and J lost 4 bases; unmatched junction nucleotides: 7. CDR3 length: 15 amino acids. Germline CDR1 and CDR2: LNHDA and SQIVND (reference sequence). DNA for the CDR3: TGTGCCAGTAGTGGGGGGGACAGGGGTGGCTATGGCTACACCTTC. Translation: CASSGGDRGGYGYTF.

V gene TRBV5-1 combines with J gene TRBJ1-1; TRBD1 agrees at 10 bases. The CDR3 runs 12 residues. With 7 bases clipped from V and 8 bases from J, the junction kept 5 bases outside the gene matches. CDR1 SGHRS and CDR2 YFSETQ come from the germline V gene. The CDR3 DNA sequence: TGCGCCAGCGCAGACAGGGGGCAAGAAGCTTTCTTT. Amino acid sequence: CASADRGQEAFF.

This clonotype was detected a few times. The rearrangement links TRBV7-8 to TRBJ1-2; D not resolved. Trimming pared 5 bases from V and 4 bases from J, leaving 20 bases between. Germline values: CDR1 SGHVS, CDR2 FQNEAQ. This CDR3 has 16 residues. CDR3 DNA: TGTGCCAGCAGCCCCCACCCAGAGGGAACGTCCTATGGCTACACCTTC. Encoded protein: CASSPHPEGTSYGYTF. Variable domain in full (rest from reference TRBV7-8 and TRBJ1-2): GAGVSQSPRYKVAKRGQDVALRCDPISGHVSLFWYQQALGQGPEFLTYFQNEAQLDKSGLPSDRFFAERPEGSVSTLKIQRTQQEDSAVYLCASSPHPEGTSYGYTFGSGTRLTVV.